This entry lists 5 T cell receptor beta chains sequenced from one sample in a study of technical replicates of blood from a handful of donors (dated by TCRdb to about 2017). The library relied on the immunoSEQ multiplex PCR assay. Entries here come from immuneACCESS through TCRdb and include only in-frame sequences with V and J called. Some clones fail to appear in such tables; in the studies checked, an unresolved V gene covers under half of the shortfall, and the cause of the remainder is unknown. The sample table contains tens of thousands of clones; only one count was recorded for under 95% of them. Clones ranked in the top ten supply under 0.3% of the sample. The sequenced material came from T cells isolated from PBMCs. All receptors derive from a human donor in good health.

The chain links TRBV28 to TRBJ2-7; 9 nucleotides match TRBD1. CDR1 and CDR2 (germline): MDHEN, SYDVKM. The CDR3 runs 15 residues. With 4 bases clipped from V and 3 bases from J, the junction kept 7 bases outside the gene matches. In DNA form, the CDR3 reads TGTGCCAGCAGTTCCTCGGGACAGGGTCGCTACGAGCAGTACTTC. This encodes CASSSSGQGRYEQYF.

V is TRBV7-9 and J is TRBJ2-1; the D gene is possibly TRBD2 (6 bases). V lost 3 bases, J lost 9 bases, and 12 bases lay in between. The CDR3 extends over 13 amino acids. The germline gives CDR1 SEHNR, CDR2 FQNEAQ (reference sequence). The CDR3 is CASSFAGGFEQFF. The CDR3 DNA reads TGTGCCAGCAGCTTTGCCGGGGGATTTGAGCAGTTCTTC.

This clone was seen only once. The V and J genes are TRBV18 and TRBJ2-3, with D tentatively TRBD2 (6 bases). This CDR3 spans 16 amino acids. Germline V gene lookup returns CDR1 KGHSH and CDR2 LQKENI. Trimming removed 4 bases at V and 0 bases at J, with 14 bases between. CDR3 sequence (DNA): TGTGCCAGCTCACAATCTAGCGCCTCTAGCACAGATACGCAGTATTTT. Its translation: CASSQSSASSTDTQYF.

CDR3 nucleotides: TGTGCCAGCGCACAGTCGAACACCGGGGAGCTGTTTTTT. It is translated as CASAQSNTGELFF. The rearrangement links TRBV2 to TRBJ2-2; D unresolved. The CDR3 consists of 13 residues. V was clipped by 8 bases and J by 0 bases, with 7 bases between them. Germline CDR1 SNHLY, CDR2 FYNNEI.

This CDR3 is CASTEPAGTGLGEQYF. In nucleotides, the CDR3 is TGTGCCAGCACTGAACCCGCCGGGACAGGGCTAGGCGAGCAGTACTTC. The rearrangement joins TRBV5-6 to TRBJ2-7; 9 bases line up with TRBD1. Germline CDR1 and CDR2: SGHDT and YYEEEE. This CDR3 is 16 amino acids long. V shed 6 bases, J shed 6 bases, and the junction held 16 bases outside the gene matches.